This TCR beta chain came from a study of post-analysis software for immune sequencing data. General observations from the study: The study found TRBV5-6, TRBV5-1 and TRBV20-1 among 4 or 5 TRBV segments more frequent in patients than controls.

Presence of unique molecular identifiers characterized the TCR beta cDNA libraries. TCRdb re-called the PCR reads through MiXCR, storing one row per CDR3 protein. Of about 200,000 distinct CDR3 sequences in the sample, approximately 29% were seen once. There are a few counts of this clonotype. The antigen is undetermined. An end of the junction differs from the germline gene, which may be a read error. CDR1 is SNHLY, CDR2 FYNNEI, per germline. The CDR3 length is 15 residues. Sequenced: blood. This TCR was recovered from a girl under 18 with multiple sclerosis. The chain employs TRBV2 and TRBJ1-5; the D gene is possibly TRBD1 (6 bases). CDR3 nucleotides: TGTGCCAGCAGTGAAGGGGGGCGCAGCAATCTGCCCCAGCATTTT. Amino acids: CASSEGGRSNLPQHF.